A selection of T cell receptor beta chains follows, all from one sample in a study of cytotoxic CD8 clonotypes in ibrutinib-treated CLL. Clones were sequenced by immunoSEQ multiplex PCR, and TCRdb holds only the in-frame ones, with some missing. This table holds tens of thousands of clones, 60% to 75% found once. The material was PBMCs, obtained at disease progression, from a patient treated with ibrutinib. Receptors were obtained from a human donor with chronic lymphocytic leukemia. Each CDR3 is given with its conserved first and last residue. The D gene is left open where the match is weak. Clone size appears in some rows only: once, few, many, or a class for an expanded clone.

CDR3: CASSYADYMNTEAFF
DNA: TGTGCCAGCAGTTACGCAGATTACATGAACACTGAAGCTTTCTTT
size: .
J: TRBJ1-1
V: TRBV6-6
D: .

CDR3: CASSPQGGSTYNEQFF
DNA: TGTGCCAGCTCACCACAGGGAGGCTCCACCTACAATGAGCAGTTCTTC
size: .
J: TRBJ2-1
V: TRBV18
D: .

CDR3: CASSPRVLAGVYNEQFF
DNA: TGTGCCAGCAGCCCTAGGGTGCTAGCGGGGGTCTACAATGAGCAGTTCTTC
size: few
J: TRBJ2-1
V: TRBV7-9
D: TRBD2

CDR3: CATSRDYAGTQYF
DNA: TGTGCCACCAGCAGAGATTACGCGGGTACGCAGTATTTT
size: few
J: TRBJ2-3
V: TRBV15
D: .

CDR3: CRAGGGDTQYF
DNA: TGTCGAGCGGGAGGAGGTGATACGCAGTATTTT
size: few
J: TRBJ2-3
V: TRBV28
D: TRBD2

CDR3: CASSPLPEPPTNEKLFF
DNA: TGTGCCAGCTCACCTCTGCCGGAACCCCCAACTAATGAAAAACTGTTTTTT
size: .
J: TRBJ1-4
V: TRBV18
D: .

CDR3: CAISAGPEGYTF
DNA: TGTGCCATCTCCGCCGGACCCGAAGGCTACACCTTC
size: .
J: TRBJ1-2
V: TRBV10-3
D: .

CDR3: CASSLDGQGGTDTQYF
DNA: TGCGCCAGCAGCTTAGATGGACAGGGGGGAACAGATACGCAGTATTTT
size: .
J: TRBJ2-3
V: TRBV5-1
D: TRBD1

CDR3: CASSPGQGAGQPQHF
DNA: TGTGCCAGTAGTCCGGGACAGGGAGCAGGTCAGCCCCAGCATTTT
size: .
J: TRBJ1-5
V: TRBV19
D: TRBD1

CDR3: CSGGGGAKNIQYF
DNA: TGCAGCGGGGGAGGGGGAGCCAAAAACATTCAGTACTTC
size: .
J: TRBJ2-4
V: TRBV29-1
D: .

CDR3: CASSPPNSLSDEQFF
DNA: TGTGCCAGCTCACCACCGAACTCCCTGTCCGATGAGCAGTTCTTC
size: .
J: TRBJ2-1
V: TRBV18
D: .

CDR3: CASSMDRASSGNTIYF
DNA: TGTGCCAGCAGCATGGACAGGGCTTCGTCTGGAAACACCATATATTTT
size: .
J: TRBJ1-3
V: TRBV5-4
D: TRBD1

CDR3: CASSLSPGQNTEAFF
DNA: TGTGCCAGCAGTTTATCGCCAGGCCAGAACACTGAAGCTTTCTTT
size: .
J: TRBJ1-1
V: TRBV27
D: .

CDR3: CASSDTIQGAFRTGELFF
DNA: TGTGCCAGCAGTGATACAATACAGGGGGCGTTTAGGACCGGGGAGCTGTTTTTT
size: .
J: TRBJ2-2
V: TRBV25-1
D: TRBD1

CDR3: CASSFQGSNTEAFF
DNA: TGCGCCAGCAGCTTCCAGGGTTCCAACACTGAAGCTTTCTTT
size: once
J: TRBJ1-1
V: TRBV5-1
D: .

CDR3: CAWTTGAANTGELFF
DNA: TGTGCCTGGACCACAGGAGCGGCGAACACCGGGGAGCTGTTTTTT
size: .
J: TRBJ2-2
V: TRBV30
D: .

CDR3: CASQPQTGFSGNTIYF
DNA: TGCGCCAGCCAACCTCAGACAGGTTTCTCTGGAAACACCATATATTTT
size: few
J: TRBJ1-3
V: TRBV5-1
D: .

CDR3: CASSFFEDTEAFF
DNA: TGTGCCAGCAGCTTTTTCGAAGACACTGAAGCTTTCTTT
size: .
J: TRBJ1-1
V: TRBV5-6
D: .

CDR3: CASSLLLGGPNTEAFF
DNA: TGCGCCAGCAGCCTGTTATTGGGGGGCCCGAACACTGAAGCTTTCTTT
size: .
J: TRBJ1-1
V: TRBV4-1
D: .

CDR3: CASSFTRTDSSYEQYF
DNA: TGCGCCAGCAGCTTCACAAGGACAGACAGCTCCTACGAGCAGTACTTC
size: .
J: TRBJ2-7
V: TRBV4-1
D: .

CDR3: CASSTPLAAQETQYF
DNA: TGTGCCAGTTCAACCCCGTTAGCAGCCCAAGAGACCCAGTACTTC
size: .
J: TRBJ2-5
V: TRBV18
D: .

CDR3: CASSLNRAGELFF
DNA: TGTGCCAGCAGCTTGAACAGAGCCGGGGAGCTGTTTTTT
size: many
J: TRBJ2-2
V: TRBV13
D: .

CDR3: CASSQKASAHSSFF
DNA: TGTGCCAGCAGTCAAAAGGCTAGCGCGCACTCCTCGTTCTTC
size: .
J: TRBJ2-1
V: TRBV2
D: .

CDR3: CASSLGTIYSYEQYF
DNA: TGCGCCAGCAGCTTGGGGACTATATACTCCTACGAGCAGTACTTC
size: .
J: TRBJ2-7
V: TRBV5-1
D: .

CDR3: CASSSPGVAGELFF
DNA: TGTGCCAGCAGTTCTCCAGGGGTCGCCGGGGAGCTGTTTTTT
size: few
J: TRBJ2-2
V: TRBV27
D: .

CDR3: CASSQEDTAFF
DNA: TGCGCCAGCAGCCAAGAGGATACAGCTTTCTTT
size: few
J: TRBJ1-1
V: TRBV4-1
D: .